This TCR beta chain was sequenced in a study of CD8 T cells in ankylosing spondylitis. Trimming shortened V by 2 bases and J by 6 bases, and 17 bases separated the two germline ends. CDR3 length: 15 residues. Per germline, CDR1 SGDLS and CDR2 YYNGEE. Study-wide points: In reactive arthritis synovial fluid and blood, some motif variants had been reported before.

This clonotype was observed many times. Its antigen is unidentified. Libraries of TCR beta came from quantitative 5'-RACE with molecular barcodes. TCRdb redid the calling of the 5' RACE reads with MiXCR, one entry per CDR3 protein. The profile shows tens of thousands of distinct CDR3 sequences, approximately 3% of them singletons. The chain links TRBV9 to TRBJ1-2, with D tentatively TRBD1 (6 bases). This TCR was sampled from a male donor with ankylosing spondylitis or in good health (not recorded which). Sequences were obtained from blood, either unsorted or a sorted T cell fraction (not recorded which). Here the CDR3 DNA reads TGTGCCAGCAGCGTTTTTGATACAGGGCGTAATGGCTACACCTTC. This codes for CASSVFDTGRNGYTF.